Each of the 16 T cell receptor beta chains below was sequenced from the same sample in a study of vaccination and CD4 T cells after COVID-19. These TCRs are of unknown antigen specificity. The sample's treatment: approximately 11-day PBMC culture with coronavirus spike peptide pools or control peptides (ViraFEST assay). The Oncomine TCR Beta short-read assay sequenced DNA from cultured CD4+ T cells. TCRdb independently ran MiXCR on the PCR reads; one entry per CDR3 protein. The sample has about 20,000 distinct CDR3 sequences, more than 70% seen once. Sequencing used CD4+ T cells from blood, cultured in vitro, obtained after SARS-CoV-2 vaccination. These receptors all stem from a human donor who received a COVID-19 vaccine.

V gene TRBV19 combines with J gene TRBJ2-7; 9 nucleotides line up with TRBD2. The CDR3 is 17 amino acids. V was clipped by 6 bases and J by 3 bases; unmatched bases: 15. Germline V CDR1 and CDR2: LNHDA, SQIVND (reference sequence). The CDR3 nucleotides read TGTGCCAGTAGCCGACGCGCAGACGTACTAGCGGGCTACGAGCAGTACTTC. Its protein is CASSRRADVLAGYEQYF.

This clonotype was seen only a few times. The chain has TRBV6-5 and TRBJ1-1; D possibly corresponds to TRBD1 (5 bases). The germline CDR1 and CDR2 sequences are MNHEY and SVGAGI. The ends were cut back, 3 bases at V and 4 bases at J, with 15 bases in the middle. This CDR3 has 15 residues. The CDR3 region has the DNA TGTGCCAGCAGTTATGGCCGGACGGGGGTCACTGAAGCTTTCTTT. Its protein product is CASSYGRTGVTEAFF.

This rearrangement joins TRBV6-1 to TRBJ2-5, with 15 bases fitting TRBD2. With 5 bases clipped from V and 7 bases from J, the junction kept 11 bases outside the gene matches. Germline V gene lookup returns CDR1 MNHNS and CDR2 SASEGT. The CDR3 consists of 17 residues. The CDR3, as DNA: TGTGCCAGCAGTAGGGGACTAGCGGGGGGCCAAGCAGGGACCCAGTACTTC. It yields the protein CASSRGLAGGQAGTQYF.

CDR3 amino acids: CSARTGQGAHQPQHF. The CDR3 DNA reads TGCAGTGCTAGGACCGGACAGGGGGCTCATCAGCCCCAGCATTTT. V usage is TRBV20-1 and J usage is TRBJ1-5, with TRBD1 matching over 11 bases. The V gene's germline CDR1 is DFQATT and CDR2 SNEGSKA (reference sequence). The ends lost 3 bases at V and 5 bases at J; junction bases unmatched: 6. This CDR3 has 15 residues.

The rearrangement uses TRBV20-1 and TRBJ2-3, with 8 bases identical to TRBD2. Trimming cost V 1 base and J 6 bases; bases outside gene matches: 0. The germline V gene has CDR1 DFQATT and CDR2 SNEGSKA (reference sequence). The CDR3 contains 12 residues. In DNA form, the CDR3 reads TGCAGTGCTAGAGCGGGAGGGGATACGCAGTATTTT. This sequence encodes CSARAGGDTQYF.

The V and J genes are TRBV20-1 and TRBJ1-5; a possible D gene is TRBD1 (6 bases). Per the germline V gene, CDR1 is DFQATT and CDR2 is SNEGSKA (reference sequence). This CDR3 region has 14 residues. Trimming cost V 1 base and J 6 bases, with 13 bases left between them. This CDR3 is CSARAWEGGQPQHF. CDR3 DNA sequence: TGCAGTGCTAGAGCCTGGGAGGGGGGTCAGCCCCAGCATTTT.

This rearrangement joins TRBV6-1 to TRBJ1-6; 7 nucleotides align to TRBD1. With 4 bases clipped from V and 9 bases from J, the junction kept 15 bases outside the gene matches. Germline V gene sequence: CDR1 MNHNS, CDR2 SASEGT. The CDR3 totals 17 residues. In DNA, the CDR3 is TGTGCCAGCAGTGTACGCTTAGACAGGGTAATTAGTTCACCCCTCCACTTT. Amino acids: CASSVRLDRVISSPLHF.

A few counts support this clonotype. This chain connects TRBV24-1 to TRBJ1-2; TRBD1 matches 9 bases. Germline lookup yields CDR1 KGHDR and CDR2 SFDVKD. The V gene end was trimmed by 4 bases and the J gene end by 6 bases; junction bases not matched to a gene: 5. This CDR3 region has 14 residues. CDR3 nucleotides: TGTGCCACCAGTGACCAGGGACAGGGCCATGGCTACACCTTC. Its protein is CATSDQGQGHGYTF.

The V call is TRBV6-1, the J call TRBJ2-7; D is tentatively TRBD1 or TRBD2 (6 bases each). Germline values: CDR1 MNHNS, CDR2 SASEGT. The CDR3 length is 15 residues. The V gene lost 4 bases and the J gene lost 3 bases, with 16 bases spanning the gap. The CDR3 sequence: CASSGGGTPNYEQYF. CDR3 nucleotide sequence: TGTGCCAGCAGTGGAGGGGGGACTCCAAACTACGAGCAGTACTTC.

The CDR3 sequence is CASSPRGGMSNSPLHF. DNA of the CDR3: TGTGCCAGCAGCCCACGCGGGGGGATGAGTAATTCACCCCTCCACTTT. This rearrangement joins TRBV7-6 to TRBJ1-6; TRBD1 might be the D (5 bases). Germline CDR1 SGHVS, CDR2 FNYEAQ. V was pared by 5 bases and J by 6 bases, with 17 bases between. The CDR3 loop spans 16 amino acids.

The chain recombines TRBV10-1 with TRBJ1-4; D call uncertain. Germline assignment: CDR1 WNHNN and CDR2 SYGVQD (reference sequence). V lost 3 bases and J 9 bases, leaving 14 bases between the germline ends. This CDR3 is 14 amino acids long. CDR3: CASSEGTTGQKLFF. The CDR3, as DNA: TGCGCCAGCAGTGAAGGCACCACTGGGCAAAAACTGTTTTTT.

The chain employs TRBV24-1 and TRBJ1-5; D is unresolved. This CDR3 has 15 amino acids. The V and J ends lost 4 bases and 0 bases respectively, with 9 bases between them. Germline V gene sequence: CDR1 KGHDR, CDR2 SFDVKD. CDR3 in amino acids: CATSDHGYSNQPQHF. Here the CDR3 DNA reads TGTGCCACCAGTGACCACGGATATAGCAATCAGCCCCAGCATTTT.

The rearrangement links TRBV30 to TRBJ1-2, with a tentative D call TRBD1 (6 bases). The V and J ends lost 5 bases and 3 bases respectively, with 16 bases between them. This CDR3 has 14 residues. The germline CDR1 and CDR2 sequences are GTSNPN and SVGIG (reference sequence). The CDR3 DNA is TGTGCCTGGGACCTGGTCGGGGGCGACTATGGCTACACCTTC. It codes for CAWDLVGGDYGYTF. The full variable domain, completed using reference TRBV30 and TRBJ1-2, is SQTIHQWPATLVQPVGSPLSLECTVEGTSNPNLYWYRQAAGRGLQLLFYSVGIGQISSEVPQNLSASRPQDRQFILSSKKLLLSDSGFYLCAWDLVGGDYGYTFGSGTRLTVV.

The chain joins TRBV25-1 to TRBJ2-1; tentative D call: TRBD1 (6 bases). CDR3 length: 15 residues. The V end was cut by 2 bases, the J end by 8 bases, with 16 bases between. In germline, CDR1 is MGHDK, CDR2 SYGVNS. The CDR3 sequence: CASSEPGTSSDEQFF. The CDR3, as DNA: TGTGCCAGCAGTGAACCTGGGACATCTTCTGATGAGCAGTTCTTC.

This clonotype appeared a single time. The rearrangement joins TRBV6-5 to TRBJ2-3; TRBD1 agrees at 7 bases. The V and J ends lost 4 bases and 2 bases, in that order; junction bases with no gene match: 6. CDR1 is MNHEY, CDR2 SVGAGI, per germline. The CDR3 is 15 amino acids. The CDR3 nucleotides read TGTGCCAGCAGTTGGACAGGCGATGACACAGATACGCAGTATTTT. This encodes CASSWTGDDTDTQYF.

The gene calls are TRBV6-1 and TRBJ1-2; 9 bases align to TRBD1. After removal of 10 bases from V and 3 bases from J, the junction contained 3 bases not matched to a gene. Germline V gene data show CDR1 as MNHNS and CDR2 as SASEGT. The CDR3 is made up of 12 amino acids. CDR3 residues: CATGTGYYGYTF. DNA for the CDR3: TGTGCCACCGGGACAGGGTACTATGGCTACACCTTC.